The 18 T cell receptor beta chains below all came from one sample that was sequenced in a study of blood T cell repertoires in COVID-19. Sequencing was performed with immunoSEQ multiplex PCR; in TCRdb, only in-frame clones are kept and a portion is missing. The data show around 98,000 clones, 70% to 90% seen once. Specimen: peripheral blood. These receptors originate from a man aged 65 to 79 with acute or convalescent COVID-19.

The gene calls are TRBV11-3 and TRBJ2-7, with 13 nucleotides matching TRBD2. The CDR3 length is 17 residues. The ends lost 5 bases at V and 0 bases at J; junction bases unmatched: 7. Germline V CDR1 and CDR2: SGHNT, YENEEA. The CDR3 DNA is TGTGCCAGCAGCGTAAGAGGGACTAGCGGGGCCTCCTACGAGCAGTACGTC. Its protein is CASSVRGTSGASYEQYV.

This clone was found once. The J gene is TRBJ1-2, the V gene TRBV7-2; 7 bases fit TRBD1. V dropped 1 base and J dropped 7; count of bases not matched to a gene: 9. CDR3 length: 15 amino acids. Germline CDR1 SGHTA, CDR2 FQGNSA. The CDR3 loop reads CASSLGIGGYIGYTF. For the CDR3, the DNA is TGTGCCAGCAGCTTAGGAATAGGGGGCTATATTGGCTACACCTTC.

Here the CDR3 reads CASSLKDRVHEQYV. CDR3 sequence (DNA): TGTGCCAGCAGCTTAAAGGACAGGGTCCACGAGCAGTACGTC. V gene TRBV7-8 combines with J gene TRBJ2-7; 8 bases fit TRBD1. The CDR3 contains 14 residues. V shed 2 bases, J shed 5 bases, and the junction held 5 bases outside the gene matches. The germline V gene has CDR1 SGHVS and CDR2 FQNEAQ.

This clone has just one count. CDR3 residues: CASSPAEGPQETQYF. The DNA for the CDR3 is TGCGCCAGCAGCCCGGCGGAGGGACCACAAGAGACCCAGTACTTC. The rearrangement joins TRBV5-1 to TRBJ2-5, with D possibly matching TRBD2 (6 bases). Trimming removed 4 bases from V and 2 bases from J, with 15 bases in between. The CDR3 length is 15 residues. Germline V gene lookup returns CDR1 SGHRS and CDR2 YFSETQ.

The chain uses TRBV5-1 and TRBJ2-2, with 8 nucleotides matching TRBD1. The CDR3 extends over 15 amino acids. V lost 4 bases to trimming and J lost 5 bases; unmatched junction nucleotides: 7. Germline V gene sequence: CDR1 SGHRS, CDR2 YFSETQ. For the CDR3, the DNA is TGCGCCAGCAGCCCGGATCAGGGGGCAACCGGGGAGCTGTTTTTT. Residues: CASSPDQGATGELFF.

V is TRBV5-1 and J is TRBJ1-6; 8 bases agree with TRBD1. Germline V gene data show CDR1 as SGHRS and CDR2 as YFSETQ. CDR3 length equals 15 residues. The ends lost 0 bases at V and 8 bases at J; junction bases unmatched: 4. The CDR3 nucleotides are TGCGCCAGCAGCTTGGAGGGACAGGCAGATTCACCCCTCCACTTT. The encoded protein is CASSLEGQADSPLHF. Full variable domain (outside the CDR3, taken from reference TRBV5-1 and TRBJ1-6): KAGVTQTPRYLIKTRGQQVTLSCSPISGHRSVSWYQQTPGQGLQFLFEYFSETQRNKGNFPGRFSGRQFSNSRSEMNVSTLELGDSALYLCASSLEGQADSPLHFGNGTRLTVT.

The chain is built from TRBV7-9 and TRBJ1-4, with unresolved D. CDR1 SEHNR and CDR2 FQNEAQ come from the germline V gene (reference sequence). CDR3 length: 14 residues. V lost 7 bases to trimming and J lost 2 bases, with 11 bases between them. CDR3 bases: TGTGCCAGCACCCTATTCGGGACTAATGAAAAACTGTTTTTT. This codes for CASTLFGTNEKLFF.

The V call is TRBV19, the J call TRBJ1-2, with 9 bases that match TRBD1. Germline V CDR1 and CDR2: LNHDA, SQIVND (reference sequence). V dropped 5 bases and J dropped 2; count of bases not matched to a gene: 6. The CDR3 is made up of 15 amino acids. The CDR3 is CASSPGQGQNYGYTF. Written as DNA, the CDR3 is TGTGCCAGTAGTCCGGGACAGGGCCAGAACTATGGCTACACCTTC.

The chain carries TRBV7-6 and TRBJ2-3, with 11 bases that match TRBD1. The V gene's germline CDR1 is SGHVS and CDR2 FNYEAQ. The V and J ends lost 5 bases and 5 bases, in that order; junction bases with no gene match: 9. This CDR3 is built from 16 residues. CDR3 in DNA: TGTGCCAGCAGCCCCACGCCGGGACAGGGGGGAGATACGCAGTATTTT. Translating it yields CASSPTPGQGGDTQYF.

The J gene is TRBJ2-7, the V gene TRBV28; 8 bases align to TRBD1. Per germline, CDR1 MDHEN and CDR2 SYDVKM. The CDR3 length is 17 residues. V lost 7 bases and J lost 7; bases outside the gene matches: 21. The CDR3 region has the DNA TGTGCCAGCACTGGGGACAGGAAATGGTCCTTAGTGGGGGAGCAGTACTTC. Its protein product is CASTGDRKWSLVGEQYF.

This chain links TRBV6-2 or TRBV6-3 with TRBJ1-5, with 8 bases identical to TRBD1. The germline V gene encodes CDR1 MNHEY and CDR2 SVGEGT. J gave up 4 bases and V 4 bases, and 6 bases lay outside the gene matches. The CDR3 contains 15 residues. CDR3 nucleotide sequence: TGTGCCAGCAGTTCGCTGGACAGGGAAAATCAGCCCCAGCATTTT. Its translation is CASSSLDRENQPQHF.

J is TRBJ1-6 and V is TRBV6-5; D gene ambiguous. The CDR3 contains 12 residues. Between the trimmed V and J ends, which lost 6 bases and 6 bases, there was a span of 6 bases. The germline V gene encodes CDR1 MNHEY and CDR2 SVGAGI. The CDR3 bases are TGTGCCAGCAGGGCGGTTAATTCACCCCTCCACTTT. Its protein product is CASRAVNSPLHF.

The V call is TRBV7-9, the J call TRBJ2-1, with 9 bases matching TRBD2. Germline V gene data show CDR1 as SEHNR and CDR2 as FQNEAQ (reference sequence). The CDR3 covers 16 residues. V was pared by 0 bases and J by 5 bases, with 5 bases of the junction left unmatched. This CDR3 reads CASSLAAGGQHNEQFF. CDR3 bases: TGTGCCAGCAGCTTAGCGGCGGGGGGGCAGCACAATGAGCAGTTCTTC.

This clone showed up just a few times. The CDR3 region is CASSPRDRFGLQHF. The CDR3 DNA is TGTGCCAGCAGCCCGAGGGACAGGTTCGGCCTCCAGCATTTT. J is TRBJ1-5 and V is TRBV7-8, with TRBD1 matching over 8 bases. Unmatched junction bases numbered 12, after V lost 5 bases and J lost 12 bases. The CDR3 has 14 amino acids. The germline V gene has CDR1 SGHVS and CDR2 FQNEAQ.

The gene calls are TRBV5-1 and TRBJ2-6; TRBD1 matches 7 bases. The trim removed 2 bases at V and 2 bases at J, leaving 1 base unmatched. There are 15 residues in the CDR3. CDR1 and CDR2 (germline): SGHRS, YFSETQ. This chain's CDR3 is CASSFTGAGANVLTF. The CDR3, as DNA: TGCGCCAGCAGCTTTACAGGGGCTGGGGCCAACGTCCTGACTTTC.

This sequence joins TRBV9 and TRBJ1-2; a weak D match, TRBD1 (5 bases). The CDR3 is 15 amino acids. Trimming took off 2 bases at V and 4 bases at J, with 15 bases between the two ends. Germline values: CDR1 SGDLS, CDR2 YYNGEE. The CDR3, as DNA: TGTGCCAGCAGCGTCGCCCTAGGGGCCAGCTATGGCTACACCTTC. The encoded protein is CASSVALGASYGYTF. Supplemented by reference TRBV9 and TRBJ1-2, the full variable domain reads DSGVTQTPKHLITATGQRVTLRCSPRSGDLSVYWYQQSLDQGLQFLIQYYNGEERAKGNILERFSAQQFPDLHSELNLSSLELGDSALYFCASSVALGASYGYTFGSGTRLTVV.

This clone was seen a handful of times. The rearrangement links TRBV2 to TRBJ1-2; D gene ambiguous. The CDR3 length is 13 residues. The V gene's germline CDR1 is SNHLY and CDR2 FYNNEI. V was clipped by 3 bases and J by 4 bases, with 9 bases between them. DNA for the CDR3: TGTGCCAGCAGTGACGGGGTCAGCTATGGCTACACCTTC. It encodes CASSDGVSYGYTF. Combining the CDR3 with reference TRBV2 and TRBJ1-2 gives the whole variable domain EPEVTQTPSHQVTQMGQEVILRCVPISNHLYFYWYRQILGQKVEFLVSFYNNEISEKSEIFDDQFSVERPDGSNFTLKIRSTKLEDSAMYFCASSDGVSYGYTFGSGTRLTVV.

V is TRBV2 and J is TRBJ2-2, with 10 bases that match TRBD1. The germline V gene encodes CDR1 SNHLY and CDR2 FYNNEI. V dropped 5 bases and J dropped 1; count of bases not matched to a gene: 1. The CDR3 totals 15 residues. CDR3 in DNA: TGTGCCAGCAGTAGGGACAGGGGGAACACCGGGGAGCTGTTTTTT. This translates into CASSRDRGNTGELFF.